This paragraph reports one T cell receptor beta chain. Its antigen is undetermined. V shed 5 bases and J 2 bases; nucleotides not matched to a gene: 9. CDR3 length: 16 residues. Germline V gene sequence: CDR1 LNHDA, CDR2 SQIVND (reference sequence). 60 Vbeta and 13 Jbeta primers were used in PCR. Some clones are missing from TCRdb's copy, which holds only in-frame ones; the method was immunoSEQ multiplex PCR. The sample has around 77,000 clones. The entry originates in a study of cytomegalovirus exposure and HLA in healthy donors. Study results and caveats: Certain indistinguishable V segments, among them TRBV6-2 and TRBV6-3, were excluded. Segments of the TCR beta V type were, in most cases, productive about 87% or about 30% of the time in an earlier analysis. Cytomegalovirus status was reportedly diagnosed by the classifier with high specificity and sensitivity. An analysis was carried out later, and it reportedly showed fewer N-insertions in an Asian-associated ancestry cluster than the approximately 680-donor mean.

The chain combines TRBV19 with TRBJ1-2; 9 nucleotides match TRBD1. The TCR sequence derives from a man aged 45-65 years in good health and CMV-seropositive. The specimen was PBMCs. CDR3 in amino acids: CASSASGQGSNYGYTF. CDR3 bases: TGTGCCAGTAGTGCCTCGGGACAGGGCTCGAACTATGGCTACACCTTC.